This T cell receptor (beta chain) was identified in a study of identical twins' blood T cells. Study at large: Roughly 51 million reads came from 12 libraries, six alpha, six beta. Study-wide points: Top TCRbeta clonotypes were shared more with twin than unrelated donors. Environmental influences on twin similarity could not be excluded.

This clonotype was observed at least ten times. Its antigen remains unknown. The donors were healthy female monozygous twins, three pairs in total. Trimming took 7 bases from V and 4 from J, leaving 16 bases between them. The CDR3 has 15 residues. One entry per CDR3 protein results from TCRdb running MiXCR on the 5' RACE reads. The sample carries fewer than 450,000 distinct CDR3 sequences, 28% recorded once. Material for sequencing was PBMCs. The V call is TRBV12-3 or TRBV12-4, the J call TRBJ1-4; the D is unclear. This TCR was sampled from a woman between 18 and 50 years old in good health. The CDR3 DNA is TGTGCCAGCACCCCGGGCGGAGGCGGTAATGAAAAACTGTTTTTT. This sequence encodes CASTPGGGGNEKLFF.